The clone carrying this T cell receptor beta chain was counted a single time. This CDR3 region has 13 residues. CDR1 is SEHNR, CDR2 FQNEAQ, per germline (reference sequence). The trim removed 5 bases at V and 7 bases at J, leaving 6 bases unmatched. The entry originates in a study of OX40 agonist ivuxolimab in advanced cancers. Background on the study: Prior checkpoint blockade (anti-PD-1, anti-PD-L1 or anti-CTLA-4) was permitted; approximately 41% had it.

Measured with immunoSEQ multiplex PCR; TCRdb has only the in-frame clones, and not every one. The sample contains 70,000 to 95,000 clones, 84% of which appear only once. Specimen: CD4+ or CD8+ T cells sorted from blood, collected in a trial of the OX40 agonist ivuxolimab. The sequence was obtained from an adult with an advanced solid tumor such as melanoma, head and neck, liver or kidney cancer. The chain uses TRBV7-9 and TRBJ1-1; TRBD1 aligns across 8 bases. The CDR3 loop is CASSNRTGREAFF. The DNA for the CDR3 is TGTGCCAGCAGCAACCGGACAGGGCGTGAAGCTTTCTTT.